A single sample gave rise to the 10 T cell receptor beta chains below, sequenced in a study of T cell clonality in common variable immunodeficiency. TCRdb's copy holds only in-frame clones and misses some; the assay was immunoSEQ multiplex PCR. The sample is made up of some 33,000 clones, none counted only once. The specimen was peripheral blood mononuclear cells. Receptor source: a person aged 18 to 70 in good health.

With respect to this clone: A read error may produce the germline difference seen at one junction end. The CDR3: CAGSSDWTSGGSSYNEQFF. CDR3 DNA (partial): TGTGCCGGCAGCTCAGATTGGACTAGCGGGGGCAGCTCCTACAATGAG. This chain links TRBV7-1 with TRBJ2-1, with 13 bases aligning to TRBD2. The CDR3 end is not reached by the read, which stops 3 residues before it; the germline J gene fills it in. TRBV7-1 is labeled an ORF, and its function is uncertain. The CDR3 runs to 19 residues.

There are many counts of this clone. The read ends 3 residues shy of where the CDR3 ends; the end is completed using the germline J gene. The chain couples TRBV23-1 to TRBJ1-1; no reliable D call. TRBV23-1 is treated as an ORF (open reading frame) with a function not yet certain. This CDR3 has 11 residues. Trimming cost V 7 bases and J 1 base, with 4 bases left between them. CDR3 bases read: TGCGCCAGCATCCGGAACACTGAA. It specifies CASIRNTE. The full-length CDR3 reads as CASIRNTEAFF.

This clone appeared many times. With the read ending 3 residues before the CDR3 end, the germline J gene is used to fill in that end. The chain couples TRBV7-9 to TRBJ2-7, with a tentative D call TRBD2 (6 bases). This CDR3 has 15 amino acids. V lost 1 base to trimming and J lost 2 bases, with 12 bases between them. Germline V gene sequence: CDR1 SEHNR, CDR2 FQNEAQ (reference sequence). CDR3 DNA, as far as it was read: TGTGCCAGCAGCTTAGTTAGCGGCCTCCCCTACGAG. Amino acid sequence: CASSLVSGLPYE. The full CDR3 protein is CASSLVSGLPYEQYF.

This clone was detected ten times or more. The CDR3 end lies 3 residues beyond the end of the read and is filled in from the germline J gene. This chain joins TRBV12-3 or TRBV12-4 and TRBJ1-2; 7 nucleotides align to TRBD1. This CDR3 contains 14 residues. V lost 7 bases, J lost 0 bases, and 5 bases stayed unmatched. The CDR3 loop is CASKATGPNYGYTF. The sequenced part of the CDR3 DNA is TGTGCCAGCAAAGCGACAGGGCCTAACTATGGC.

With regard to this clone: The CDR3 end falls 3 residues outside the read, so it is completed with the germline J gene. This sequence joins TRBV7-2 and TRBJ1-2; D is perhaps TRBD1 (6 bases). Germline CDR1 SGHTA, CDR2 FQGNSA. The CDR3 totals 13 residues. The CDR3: CASSWDNSYDYTF. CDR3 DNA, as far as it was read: TGTGCCAGCAGCTGGGACAATTCCTACGAC.

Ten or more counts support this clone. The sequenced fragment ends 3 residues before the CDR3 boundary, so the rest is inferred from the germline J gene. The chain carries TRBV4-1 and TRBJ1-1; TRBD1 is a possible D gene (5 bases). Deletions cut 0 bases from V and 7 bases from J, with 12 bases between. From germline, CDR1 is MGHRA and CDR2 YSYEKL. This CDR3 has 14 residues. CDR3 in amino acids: CASSQELPGREAFF. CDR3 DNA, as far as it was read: TGCGCCAGCAGCCAAGAATTACCAGGGCGTGAA.

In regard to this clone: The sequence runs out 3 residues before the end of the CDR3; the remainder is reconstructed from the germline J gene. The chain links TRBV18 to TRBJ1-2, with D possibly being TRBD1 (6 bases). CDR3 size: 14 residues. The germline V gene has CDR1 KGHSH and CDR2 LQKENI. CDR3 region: CASSPLSGQSDYTF. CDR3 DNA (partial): TGTGCCAGCTCACCCCTATCGGGACAAAGCGAC.

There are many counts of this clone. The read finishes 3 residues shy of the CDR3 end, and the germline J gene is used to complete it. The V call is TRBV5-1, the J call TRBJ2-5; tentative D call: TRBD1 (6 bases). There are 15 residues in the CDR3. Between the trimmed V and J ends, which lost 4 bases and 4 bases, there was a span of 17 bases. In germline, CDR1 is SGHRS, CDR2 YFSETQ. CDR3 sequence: CASSPQGIGGETQYF. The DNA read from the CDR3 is TGCGCCAGCAGCCCCCAGGGCATAGGGGGAGAGACC.

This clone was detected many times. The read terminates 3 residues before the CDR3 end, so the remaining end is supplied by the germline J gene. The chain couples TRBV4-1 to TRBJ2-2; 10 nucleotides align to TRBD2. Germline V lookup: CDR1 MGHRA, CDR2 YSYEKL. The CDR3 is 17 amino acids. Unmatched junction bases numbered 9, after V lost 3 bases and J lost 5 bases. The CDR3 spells CASSQGTSARGTGELFF. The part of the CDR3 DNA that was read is TGCGCCAGCAGCCAGGGGACTAGCGCGAGGGGGACCGGGGAG.

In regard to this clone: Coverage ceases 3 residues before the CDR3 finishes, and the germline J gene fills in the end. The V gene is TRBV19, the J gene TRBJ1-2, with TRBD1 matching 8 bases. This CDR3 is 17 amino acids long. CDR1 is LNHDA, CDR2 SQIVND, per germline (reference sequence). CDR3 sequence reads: CASRPGQAPAGFDDYTF. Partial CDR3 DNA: TGTGCCAGCCGTCCGGGACAGGCCCCTGCTGGGTTTGATGAC.